The sequence of this T cell receptor beta chain was determined in a study of post-analysis software for immune sequencing data. For the study at large: Relapsing-remitting, secondary progressive and progressive-relapsing forms of multiple sclerosis all featured among disease courses.

Prepared libraries of TCR beta cDNA carried unique molecular identifiers. TCRdb passed the PCR reads through MiXCR, listing each CDR3 protein once. Among hundreds of thousands of distinct CDR3 sequences listed, approximately 53% were seen once. The CDR3 spans 17 residues. J lost 3 bases, V lost 0 bases, and 8 bases had no gene match. The germline gives CDR1 MGHRA, CDR2 YSYEKL. Study results and limitations: Controls had lower frequencies than patients of four or five TRBV segments, which included TRBV5-6, TRBV5-1 and TRBV20-1. Co-batched samples clustered tightly together by F measure. Significantly decreased normalized Chao1 diversity was recorded for multiple sclerosis patients relative to controls.

This clonotype has more than one count but fewer than ten. Its antigen is not identified. Source material: blood. The receptor's source is a girl under 18 with multiple sclerosis. V gene TRBV4-1 combines with J gene TRBJ2-7, with 10 positions matching TRBD2. CDR3 residues: CASSQEGLAGVHYEQYF. DNA of the CDR3: TGCGCCAGCAGCCAAGAGGGGCTAGCGGGGGTCCACTACGAGCAGTACTTC.